The T cell receptor beta chain described here comes from a study of cytomegalovirus exposure and HLA in healthy donors. The germline CDR1 and CDR2 sequences are MNHEY and SVGAGI. The CDR3 totals 14 residues. V dropped 5 bases and J dropped 5 bases, with 15 bases sitting between them. The PCR used 60 Vbeta and 13 Jbeta primers. Profiled with immunoSEQ multiplex PCR; TCRdb holds only in-frame clones, not every one. The sample contains over 150,000 clones, approximately 73% of which appear only once. Study-level results: The CMV antigen specificity of three CMV-associated chains was confirmed through in vitro analysis.

As concerns this clone: Its specificity is unknown.

The rearrangement joins TRBV6-5 to TRBJ1-1; D is unclear. The source of this sequence is a man between 50 and 59 years old in good health and CMV-seronegative. Sequenced material: PBMCs. The CDR3 reads CASSADRGLTEAFF. CDR3 nucleotides: TGTGCCAGCAGTGCAGACCGGGGTTTGACTGAAGCTTTCTTT.